Below, one T cell receptor (beta chain) is given with its context. Its specificity is not known. Germline V gene data show CDR1 as SGHNT and CDR2 as YENEEA. The V end was cut by 0 bases, the J end by 8 bases, with 14 bases between. The CDR3 totals 15 residues. Sequenced by immunoSEQ multiplex PCR; TCRdb stores in-frame clones only, minus some. This table has some 2,000,000 clones, approximately 94% appearing once. Naive CD8 cells lacked CD45RO, underwent positive selection for CCR7 and left out terminally differentiated effector memory CD45RA+ cells. The sample originates from a study of shared clonotypes between healthy human individuals. The wider study: Researchers assigned three CD4 naive, three CD4 memory, two CD8 naive and one CD8 memory plate to each donor. Study-wide results and limits: The study generally estimated greater richness for naive than memory subsets. Among donors, sharing of clonotypes was expected to be affected by sequencing depth. Non-shared clonotypes showed lower generation probabilities than clonotypes common to all four donors.

This TCR was sampled from a young man in good health. The V gene is TRBV11-3, the J gene TRBJ2-1; D is tentatively TRBD1 or TRBD2 (7 bases each). Sequencing input: naive CD8+ T cells sorted from blood. The CDR3 loop is CASSLDSGGRDEQFF. CDR3 DNA: TGTGCCAGCAGCTTAGATTCAGGGGGGAGGGATGAGCAGTTCTTC.